Presented here are 4 T cell receptor beta chains from one specimen sequenced in a study of blood T cell repertoires in COVID-19. The table came from immunoSEQ multiplex PCR; TCRdb's copy has only in-frame clones and leaves some out. This table has a few hundred thousand clones, about 90% appearing once. The sample was PBMCs or T cells enriched from blood (not recorded which). The source of these receptors is a man aged 30 to 45 who had recovered from COVID-19.

This clone was picked up one time. The chain recombines TRBV9 with TRBJ2-1, with D perhaps TRBD2 (7 bases). The V gene's germline CDR1 is SGDLS and CDR2 YYNGEE. Trimming cost V 7 bases and J 4 bases, with 9 bases left between them. The CDR3 is 12 residues long. CDR3 sequence (DNA): TGTGCCAGCGAGGGGGGGTACAATGAGCAGTTCTTC. Translation: CASEGGYNEQFF.

The J gene is TRBJ1-1, the V gene TRBV18; D not resolved. The CDR3 has 18 amino acids. CDR1 and CDR2 from the germline V gene are KGHSH and LQKENI. V lost 2 bases and J lost 0, with 19 bases in between. CDR3 nucleotide sequence: TGTGCCAGCTCACCATTACCATTATTGGAGGGTATGAACACTGAAGCTTTCTTT. Translated: CASSPLPLLEGMNTEAFF.

This clone was observed once. The chain combines TRBV6-2 or TRBV6-3 with TRBJ2-5, with D maybe TRBD1 (5 bases). The CDR3 is made up of 15 amino acids. Germline V gene data show CDR1 as MNHEY and CDR2 as SVGEGT. V lost 2 bases, J lost 6 bases, and 16 bases lay in between. This CDR3 reads CASSYHATDGQTQYF. CDR3 DNA: TGTGCCAGCAGTTACCACGCGACAGACGGACAGACCCAGTACTTC.

The V and J genes are TRBV5-4 and TRBJ1-3; the match to TRBD1 covers 12 bases. The V gene's germline CDR1 is SGHNT and CDR2 YYREEE (reference sequence). CDR3 length equals 18 residues. Trimming cost V 0 bases and J 0 bases; bases outside gene matches: 4. The CDR3 is CASSLGGQGAPSGNTIYF. The CDR3 DNA is TGTGCCAGCAGCTTGGGGGGACAGGGGGCCCCCTCTGGAAACACCATATATTTT.